These 23 T cell receptor beta chains originate from one sample sequenced in a study of CD8+CD57+ T cells in acquired aplastic anemia. Genomic DNA acted as the template from which TCR beta VDJ combination and CDR3 sequence profiling were carried out. TCRdb independently ran MiXCR on the reads; one entry per CDR3 protein. Among some 220,000 distinct CDR3 sequences listed, almost 35% were seen once. Specimen: sorted CD4+, CD8+, or CD8+CD57+ T cells (not recorded which) from PBMCs. These receptors were obtained from a human donor in good health, serving as a control.

The sample holds many counts of this clonotype. J is TRBJ2-1 and V is TRBV20-1; D might be TRBD2 (6 bases). Germline V gene sequence: CDR1 DFQATT, CDR2 SNEGSKA (reference sequence). The CDR3 spans 16 residues. V dropped 3 bases and J dropped 2 bases, with 17 bases sitting between them. DNA of the CDR3: TGCAGTGCTAGCGGACGTCGGGACTCGACCTACAATGAGCAGTTCTTC. This encodes CSASGRRDSTYNEQFF.

This clonotype was picked up many times. V gene TRBV12-3 or TRBV12-4 combines with J gene TRBJ1-3, with unresolved D. CDR3 size: 12 residues. V lost 2 bases and J 4 bases, leaving 3 bases between the germline ends. CDR3 sequence reads: CASSLNGNTIYF. In DNA, the CDR3 is TGTGCCAGCAGTTTAAACGGAAACACCATATATTTT.

In this sample, this clonotype turned up a few times. The CDR3 here is CASSLRGGISYEQYF. The CDR3 DNA reads as TGTGCCAGCAGTTTACGAGGGGGTATCAGCTACGAGCAGTACTTC. The chain uses TRBV28 and TRBJ2-7, with TRBD1 as a possible D gene (6 bases). CDR3 length: 15 amino acids. The V gene lost 2 bases and the J gene lost 3 bases, with 14 bases spanning the gap. Germline assignment: CDR1 MDHEN and CDR2 SYDVKM.

The chain couples TRBV5-1 to TRBJ2-7; 10 nucleotides match TRBD2. Losses at the gene ends were 0 bases for V and 4 bases for J; bases not matched to a gene: 4. The germline CDR1 and CDR2 sequences are SGHRS and YFSETQ. CDR3 length: 15 residues. CDR3 DNA: TGCGCCAGCAGCTTGGAAGGGACTAGCGCTTACGAGCAGTACTTC. Residues: CASSLEGTSAYEQYF.

V gene TRBV19 combines with J gene TRBJ1-6; D gene ambiguous. The germline V gene has CDR1 LNHDA and CDR2 SQIVND (reference sequence). The CDR3 runs 14 residues. Trimming stripped 7 bases from V and 8 bases from J, with 15 bases between. The CDR3 coding sequence is TGTGCCAGTACGCAAGACAAAGGTTATTCACCCCTCCACTTT. As protein: CASTQDKGYSPLHF.

As DNA, the CDR3 is TGTGCCAGTAGTACTTTGACGGGGGGGCCTACAGATACGCAGTATTTT. Its protein is CASSTLTGGPTDTQYF. The chain couples TRBV19 to TRBJ2-3; TRBD2 matches 8 bases. This CDR3 has 16 residues. CDR1 is LNHDA and CDR2 is SQIVND in the germline V gene (reference sequence). V shed 4 bases, J shed 3 bases, and the junction held 9 bases outside the gene matches.

This sequence joins TRBV11-2 and TRBJ1-1, with a possible D match to TRBD1 (5 bases). The CDR3 is made up of 18 amino acids. The V gene's germline CDR1 is SGHAT and CDR2 FQNNGV. Trimming stripped 1 base from V and 3 bases from J, with 21 bases between. CDR3 bases: TGTGCCAGCAGCTTAGTGTCAGGTGTAGGTCTAGGGGACACTGAAGCTTTCTTT. Translation gives CASSLVSGVGLGDTEAFF.

J is TRBJ2-7 and V is TRBV25-1, with D unclear. Trimming took off 5 bases at V and 2 bases at J, with 4 bases between the two ends. Germline CDR1 is MGHDK and CDR2 is SYGVNS. The CDR3 has 11 residues. CDR3 DNA: TGTGCCAGCAGTCGTCCCTACGAGCAGTACTTC. This encodes CASSRPYEQYF.

This clonotype came up many times. The chain is built from TRBV12-3 or TRBV12-4 and TRBJ2-1; D is perhaps TRBD1 or TRBD2 (5 bases each). Trimming cost V 6 bases and J 16 bases, with 19 bases left between them. The CDR3 sequence is 12 residues long. CDR3 sequence: CASSPDSPGSFF. The CDR3 DNA reads as TGTGCCAGCAGCCCCGACAGCCCGGGGTCCTTCTTC.

Many counts were recorded for this clonotype. The chain has TRBV2 and TRBJ1-2; TRBD1 matches at 7 bases. Trimming took 5 bases from V and 3 from J; bases not matched to a gene: 9. The V gene's germline CDR1 is SNHLY and CDR2 FYNNEI. CDR3 length equals 15 residues. CDR3 bases: TGTGCCAGCAGTCCCCCGGGACAGAGTTACTATGGCTACACCTTC. Its protein product is CASSPPGQSYYGYTF.

Notes on this clonotype: A much larger clone is a single base away; this may be a read error. This chain joins TRBV20-1 and TRBJ1-1; D is possibly TRBD1 (6 bases). The germline V gene encodes CDR1 DFQATT and CDR2 SNEGSKA (reference sequence). The germline V and J ends were trimmed by 5 bases and 4 bases, with 17 bases remaining between them. This CDR3 has 14 residues. The CDR3: CSAAKPGQSTEAFF. As DNA, the CDR3 is TGCAGTGCTGCCAAACCGGGACAAAGCACTGAAGCTTTCTTT.

This clonotype was counted at least ten times. This chain uses TRBV7-9 with TRBJ1-6, with D tentatively TRBD1 (5 bases). V lost 5 bases, J lost 7 bases, and 12 bases lay in between. The V gene's germline CDR1 is SEHNR and CDR2 FQNEAQ (reference sequence). This CDR3 region has 14 residues. The CDR3 nucleotides read TGTGCCAGCAGCCAGACAGTCCAAAATTCACCCCTCCACTTT. Encoded protein: CASSQTVQNSPLHF.

The sample holds many counts of this clonotype. The chain carries TRBV7-3 and TRBJ2-6; D not resolved. There are 15 residues in the CDR3. Germline lookup yields CDR1 SGHTA and CDR2 FQGTGA. Between the trimmed V and J ends, which lost 5 bases and 1 base, there was a span of 9 bases. The CDR3 DNA reads as TGTGCCAGCAGCCCCCTGGGGTCTGGGGCCAACGTCCTGACTTTC. Amino acid sequence: CASSPLGSGANVLTF. Together with reference TRBV7-3 and TRBJ2-6, the CDR3 gives the full variable domain: GAGVSQTPSNKVTEKGKYVELRCDPISGHTALYWYRQSLGQGPEFLIYFQGTGAADDSGLPNDRFFAVRPEGSVSTLKIQRTERGDSAVYLCASSPLGSGANVLTFGAGSRLTVL.

This clonotype turned up a few times. The rearrangement joins TRBV20-1 to TRBJ2-5; 12 nucleotides align to TRBD2. Germline V gene data show CDR1 as DFQATT and CDR2 as SNEGSKA (reference sequence). The CDR3 sequence is 16 residues long. V was clipped by 6 bases and J by 4 bases; unmatched bases: 12. The CDR3 region is CSAIPPSGGALETQYF. The CDR3 nucleotides read TGCAGTGCCATTCCCCCTAGCGGGGGGGCATTAGAGACCCAGTACTTC.

In its sample, this clonotype was seen once. The conserved phenylalanine or tryptophan is not found at the CDR3 terminus, so this likely reflects a read error. The chain uses TRBV20-1 and TRBJ2-7; no firm D call. The CDR3 has 13 residues. Trimming took off 3 bases at V and 0 bases at J, with 9 bases between the two ends. In germline, CDR1 is DFQATT, CDR2 SNEGSKA (reference sequence). For the CDR3, the DNA is TGCAGTGCTAGGCAACCGCTCTCCTACGAGCAGTACTCC. It yields the protein CSARQPLSYEQYS.

This clonotype was counted ten times or more. V and J are TRBV19 and TRBJ2-2, with D perhaps TRBD2 (6 bases). This CDR3 contains 13 residues. V was clipped by 6 bases and J by 2 bases, with 7 bases between them. Per germline, CDR1 LNHDA and CDR2 SQIVND (reference sequence). The CDR3 DNA reads as TGTGCCAGTAGACTAGCCAACACCGGGGAGCTGTTTTTT. It translates to CASRLANTGELFF.

This chain uses TRBV19 with TRBJ2-5; TRBD1 agrees at 8 bases. V shed 4 bases, J shed 10 bases, and the junction held 2 bases outside the gene matches. Germline V gene sequence: CDR1 LNHDA, CDR2 SQIVND (reference sequence). There are 11 residues in the CDR3. The CDR3 protein is CASSKTGDQYF. CDR3 in DNA: TGTGCCAGTAGTAAGACAGGGGACCAGTACTTC.

A single count supports this clonotype. Its ends do not fully match the called genes, so a read error is possible. The chain is built from TRBV7-6 and TRBJ2-7; 11 bases are shared with TRBD1. Germline lookup yields CDR1 SGHVS and CDR2 FNYEAQ. The CDR3 totals 20 residues. The CDR3 DNA is TGTGCCAGCAGCCTCCTCTCCCGGGACAGGGGGTTAATGAGCTCCTACGAGGAGTACTTC. Translation gives CASSLLSRDRGLMSSYEEYF.

With respect to this clonotype: This clone may be a read error of a much larger clone one base away. The chain employs TRBV20-1 and TRBJ2-7; no definite D call. V lost 3 bases, J lost 4 bases, and 10 bases lay in between. The CDR3 consists of 12 residues. CDR1 and CDR2 (germline): DFQATT, SNEGSKA (reference sequence). This CDR3 is CSASSISYEQYF. CDR3 bases: TGCAGTGCTAGTTCGATATCTTACGAGCAGTACTTC.

The chain has TRBV7-8 and TRBJ2-7, with D unclear. Germline CDR1 reads SGHVS; CDR2 reads FQNEAQ. V was trimmed by 5 bases and J by 6 bases, leaving 14 bases between them. The CDR3 covers 13 residues. The chain's CDR3 is CASSLDTLFEQYF. DNA of the CDR3: TGTGCCAGCAGCCTCGACACTCTCTTCGAGCAGTACTTC.

The chain is built from TRBV5-1 and TRBJ2-7; 8 bases align to TRBD2. V was pared by 0 bases and J by 0 bases, with 8 bases of the junction left unmatched. This CDR3 comprises 17 residues. Looked up from germline, CDR1 is SGHRS and CDR2 is YFSETQ. The CDR3: CASSLARDSGNSYEQYF. CDR3 DNA sequence: TGCGCCAGCAGCTTGGCCCGCGATAGCGGGAACTCCTACGAGCAGTACTTC.

The chain carries TRBV12-3 or TRBV12-4 and TRBJ1-5; perhaps TRBD1 as D (5 bases). Between the trimmed V and J ends, which lost 5 bases and 5 bases, there was a span of 13 bases. The CDR3 spans 14 residues. The chain's CDR3 is CASSHGTSDQPQHF. The CDR3 nucleotides read TGTGCCAGCAGTCACGGGACGAGCGATCAGCCCCAGCATTTT.

The rearrangement links TRBV19 to TRBJ2-5, with D perhaps assigned TRBD1 or TRBD2 (5 bases each). Germline V CDR1 and CDR2: LNHDA, SQIVND (reference sequence). Trimming left V 3 bases short and J 5 bases short, with 13 bases between. The CDR3 runs 14 residues. This CDR3 reads CASSIQGVGETQYF. CDR3 DNA sequence: TGTGCCAGTAGTATCCAGGGAGTCGGGGAGACCCAGTACTTC.